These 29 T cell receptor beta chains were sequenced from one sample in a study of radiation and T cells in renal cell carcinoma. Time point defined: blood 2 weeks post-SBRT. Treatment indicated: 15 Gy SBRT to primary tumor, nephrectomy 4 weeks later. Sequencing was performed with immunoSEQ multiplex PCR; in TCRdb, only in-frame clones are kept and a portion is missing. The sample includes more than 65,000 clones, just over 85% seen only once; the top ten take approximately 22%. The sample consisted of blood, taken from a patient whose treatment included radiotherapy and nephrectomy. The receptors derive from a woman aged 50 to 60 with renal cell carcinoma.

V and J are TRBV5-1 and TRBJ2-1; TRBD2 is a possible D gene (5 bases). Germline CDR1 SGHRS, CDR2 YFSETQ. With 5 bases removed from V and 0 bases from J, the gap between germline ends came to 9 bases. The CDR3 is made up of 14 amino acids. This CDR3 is CASRPGSSYNEQFF. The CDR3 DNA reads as TGCGCCAGCAGGCCGGGGAGCTCCTACAATGAGCAGTTCTTC.

CDR3 nucleotides: TGTGCCAGCAGTGGTGAAGTTTCGAGCCCCTACACCTTC. It encodes CASSGEVSSPYTF. The rearrangement joins TRBV2 to TRBJ1-2; D is ambiguous. V was pared by 4 bases and J by 10 bases, with 16 bases between. Germline assignment: CDR1 SNHLY and CDR2 FYNNEI. The length of the CDR3 is 13 residues.

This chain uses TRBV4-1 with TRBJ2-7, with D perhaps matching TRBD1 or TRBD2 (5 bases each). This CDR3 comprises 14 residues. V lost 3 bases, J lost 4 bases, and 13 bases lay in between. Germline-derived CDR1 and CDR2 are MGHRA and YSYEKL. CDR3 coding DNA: TGCGCCAGCAGCCAGGGATCAGGGAGATACGAGCAGTACTTC. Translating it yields CASSQGSGRYEQYF.

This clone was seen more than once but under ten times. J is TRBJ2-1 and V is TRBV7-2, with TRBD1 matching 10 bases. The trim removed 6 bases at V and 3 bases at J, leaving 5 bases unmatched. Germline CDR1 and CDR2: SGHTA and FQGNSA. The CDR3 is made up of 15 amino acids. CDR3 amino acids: CASSPGTGDYNEQFF. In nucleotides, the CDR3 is TGTGCCAGCAGTCCCGGGACAGGGGACTACAATGAGCAGTTCTTC.

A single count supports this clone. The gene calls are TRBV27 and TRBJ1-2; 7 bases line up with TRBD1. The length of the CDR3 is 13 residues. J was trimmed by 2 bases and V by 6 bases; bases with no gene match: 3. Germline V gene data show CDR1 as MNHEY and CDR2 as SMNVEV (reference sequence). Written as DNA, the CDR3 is TGTGCCAGCAGGGAACAGGGGAACTATGGCTACACCTTC. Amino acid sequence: CASREQGNYGYTF.

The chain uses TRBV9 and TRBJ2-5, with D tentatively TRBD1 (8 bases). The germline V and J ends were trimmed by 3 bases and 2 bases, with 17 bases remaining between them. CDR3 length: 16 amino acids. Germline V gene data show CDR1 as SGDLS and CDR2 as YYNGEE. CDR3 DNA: TGTGCCAGCAGCGCAAGAACAGGGGGGGAACAAGAGACCCAGTACTTC. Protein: CASSARTGGEQETQYF.

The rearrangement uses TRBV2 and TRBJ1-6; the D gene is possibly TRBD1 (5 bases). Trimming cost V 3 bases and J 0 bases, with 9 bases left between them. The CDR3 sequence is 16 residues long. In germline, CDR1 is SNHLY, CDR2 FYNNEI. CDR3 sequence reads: CASSDVGDSYNSPLHF. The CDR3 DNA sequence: TGTGCCAGCAGTGATGTGGGGGACTCCTATAATTCACCCCTCCACTTT. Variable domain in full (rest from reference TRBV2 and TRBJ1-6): EPEVTQTPSHQVTQMGQEVILRCVPISNHLYFYWYRQILGQKVEFLVSFYNNEISEKSEIFDDQFSVERPDGSNFTLKIRSTKLEDSAMYFCASSDVGDSYNSPLHFGNGTRLTVT.

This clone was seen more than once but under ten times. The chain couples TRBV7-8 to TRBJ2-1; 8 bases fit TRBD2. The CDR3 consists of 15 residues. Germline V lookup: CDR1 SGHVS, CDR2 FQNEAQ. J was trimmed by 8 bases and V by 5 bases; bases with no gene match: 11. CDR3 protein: CASSPREGQRHEQFF. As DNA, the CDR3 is TGTGCCAGCAGCCCACGGGAGGGCCAGAGGCATGAGCAGTTCTTC.

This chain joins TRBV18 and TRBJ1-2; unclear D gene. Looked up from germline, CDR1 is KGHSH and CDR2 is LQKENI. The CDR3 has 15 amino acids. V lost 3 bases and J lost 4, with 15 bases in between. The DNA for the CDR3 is TGTGCCAGCTCACCGCCCCCAGTTCACCGCTATGGCTACACCTTC. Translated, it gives CASSPPPVHRYGYTF.

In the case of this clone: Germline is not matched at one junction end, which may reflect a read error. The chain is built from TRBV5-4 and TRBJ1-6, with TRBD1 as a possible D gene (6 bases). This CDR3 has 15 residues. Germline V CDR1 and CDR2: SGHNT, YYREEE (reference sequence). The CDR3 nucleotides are TGCGCCAGCAGCCAGATCGGAGACAGGAGGTCACCCCTCCACTTT. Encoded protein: CASSQIGDRRSPLHF.

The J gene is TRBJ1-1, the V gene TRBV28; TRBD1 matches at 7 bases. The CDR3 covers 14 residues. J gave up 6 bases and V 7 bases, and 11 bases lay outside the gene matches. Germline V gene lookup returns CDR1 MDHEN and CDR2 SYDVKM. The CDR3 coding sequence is TGTGCCAGCAATAACGACGGACAGGTCTCTGAAGCTTTCTTT. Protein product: CASNNDGQVSEAFF. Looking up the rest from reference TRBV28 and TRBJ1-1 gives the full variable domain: DVKVTQSSRYLVKRTGEKVFLECVQDMDHENMFWYRQDPGLGLRLIYFSYDVKMKEKGDIPEGYSVSREKKERFSLILESASTNQTSMYLCASNNDGQVSEAFFGQGTRLTVV.

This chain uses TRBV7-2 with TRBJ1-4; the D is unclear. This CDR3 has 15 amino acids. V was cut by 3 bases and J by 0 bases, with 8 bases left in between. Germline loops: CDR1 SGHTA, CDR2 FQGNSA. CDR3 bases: TGTGCCAGCAGCTTGTCGGGAGCAACTAATGAAAAACTGTTTTTT. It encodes CASSLSGATNEKLFF.

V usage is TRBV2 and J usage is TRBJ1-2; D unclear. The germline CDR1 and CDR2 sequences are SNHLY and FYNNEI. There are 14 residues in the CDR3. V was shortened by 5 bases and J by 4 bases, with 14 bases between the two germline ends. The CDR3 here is CASSQDGISYGYTF. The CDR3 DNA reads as TGTGCCAGCAGTCAGGACGGGATCAGCTATGGCTACACCTTC.

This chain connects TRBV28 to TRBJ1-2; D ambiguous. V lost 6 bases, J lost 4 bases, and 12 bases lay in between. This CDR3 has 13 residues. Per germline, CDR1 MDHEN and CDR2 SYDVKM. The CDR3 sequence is CASRKGGSYGYTF. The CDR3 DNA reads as TGTGCCAGCAGGAAGGGAGGCAGCTATGGCTACACCTTC.

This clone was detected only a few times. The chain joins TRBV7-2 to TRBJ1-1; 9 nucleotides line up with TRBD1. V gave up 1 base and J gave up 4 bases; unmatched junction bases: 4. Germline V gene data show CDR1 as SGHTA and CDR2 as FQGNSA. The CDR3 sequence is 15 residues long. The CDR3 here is CASSLGQGVSTEAFF. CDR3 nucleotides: TGTGCCAGCAGCTTAGGACAGGGGGTGAGCACTGAAGCTTTCTTT.

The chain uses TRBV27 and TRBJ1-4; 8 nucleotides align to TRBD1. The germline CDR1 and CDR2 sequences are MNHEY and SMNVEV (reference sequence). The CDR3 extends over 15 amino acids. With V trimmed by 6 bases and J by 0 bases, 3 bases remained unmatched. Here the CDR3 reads CASREQGATNEKLFF. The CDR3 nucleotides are TGTGCCAGCAGAGAACAGGGGGCAACTAATGAAAAACTGTTTTTT.

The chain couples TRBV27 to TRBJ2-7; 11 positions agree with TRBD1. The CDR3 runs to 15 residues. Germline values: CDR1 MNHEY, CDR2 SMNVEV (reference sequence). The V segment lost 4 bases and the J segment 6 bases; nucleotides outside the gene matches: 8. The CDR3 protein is CASSWYLGQGAEQYF. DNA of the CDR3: TGTGCCAGCAGTTGGTACCTCGGACAGGGGGCCGAGCAGTACTTC.

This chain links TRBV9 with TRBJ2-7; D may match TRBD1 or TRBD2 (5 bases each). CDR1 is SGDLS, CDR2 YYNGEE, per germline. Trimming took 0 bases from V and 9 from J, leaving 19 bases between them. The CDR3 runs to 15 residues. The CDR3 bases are TGTGCCAGCAGCGTAGGGTCTGTGAGGGGTACAGGGCAGTACTTC. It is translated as CASSVGSVRGTGQYF.

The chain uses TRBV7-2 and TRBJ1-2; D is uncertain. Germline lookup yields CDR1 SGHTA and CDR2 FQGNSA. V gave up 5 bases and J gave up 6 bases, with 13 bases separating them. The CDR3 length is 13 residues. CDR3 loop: CASSRGREHGYTF. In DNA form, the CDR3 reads TGTGCCAGCAGCCGAGGACGGGAACATGGCTACACCTTC.

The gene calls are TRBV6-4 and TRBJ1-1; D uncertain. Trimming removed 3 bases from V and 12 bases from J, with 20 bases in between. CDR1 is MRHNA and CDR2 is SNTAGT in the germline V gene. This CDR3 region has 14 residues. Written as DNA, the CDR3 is TGTGCCAGCAGTGAAAGGGTGAATCCCGAGTTGACTTTCTTT. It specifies CASSERVNPELTFF.

The CDR3 DNA reads TGTGCCAGCAGCACAGGGACAGGGGGCTCGAGCTATGGCTACACCTTC. Its protein is CASSTGTGGSSYGYTF. The chain carries TRBV7-9 and TRBJ1-2; 12 bases fit TRBD1. Germline V gives CDR1 SEHNR, CDR2 FQNEAQ (reference sequence). Trimming at V came to 5 bases and at J to 4 bases, leaving 8 bases not matched to a gene. The length of the CDR3 is 16 residues.

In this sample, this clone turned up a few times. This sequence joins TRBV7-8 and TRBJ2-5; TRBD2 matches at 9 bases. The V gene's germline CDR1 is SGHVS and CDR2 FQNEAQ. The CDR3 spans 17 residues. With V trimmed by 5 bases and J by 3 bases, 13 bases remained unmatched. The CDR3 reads CASSPPGLARIEETQYF. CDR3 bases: TGTGCCAGCAGCCCTCCGGGACTAGCTAGGATCGAAGAGACCCAGTACTTC.

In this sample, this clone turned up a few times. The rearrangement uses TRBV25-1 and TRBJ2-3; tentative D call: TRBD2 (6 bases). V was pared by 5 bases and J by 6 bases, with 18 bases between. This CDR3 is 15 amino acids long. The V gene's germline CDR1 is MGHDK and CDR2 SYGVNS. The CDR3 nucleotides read TGTGCCAGCAGTACCGGGGGACTTACTTTCGATACGCAGTATTTT. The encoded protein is CASSTGGLTFDTQYF.

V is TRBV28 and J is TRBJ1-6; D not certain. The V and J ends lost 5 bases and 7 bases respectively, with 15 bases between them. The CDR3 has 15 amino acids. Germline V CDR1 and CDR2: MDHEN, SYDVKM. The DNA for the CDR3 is TGTGCCAGCAGTCTTCCCTCCGGTGGCAATTCACCCCTCCACTTT. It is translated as CASSLPSGGNSPLHF. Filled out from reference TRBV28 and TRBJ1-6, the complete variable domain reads DVKVTQSSRYLVKRTGEKVFLECVQDMDHENMFWYRQDPGLGLRLIYFSYDVKMKEKGDIPEGYSVSREKKERFSLILESASTNQTSMYLCASSLPSGGNSPLHFGNGTRLTVT.

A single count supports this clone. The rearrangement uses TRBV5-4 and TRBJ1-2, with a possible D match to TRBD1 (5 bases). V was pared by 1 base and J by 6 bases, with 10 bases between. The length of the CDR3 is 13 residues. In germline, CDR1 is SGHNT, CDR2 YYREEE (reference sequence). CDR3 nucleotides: TGTGCCAGCAGCTTGAAGGGGAGGGATGGCTACACCTTC. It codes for CASSLKGRDGYTF.

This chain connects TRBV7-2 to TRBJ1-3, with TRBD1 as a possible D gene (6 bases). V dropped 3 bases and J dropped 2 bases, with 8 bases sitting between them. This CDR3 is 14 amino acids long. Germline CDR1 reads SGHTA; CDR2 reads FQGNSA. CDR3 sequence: CASSFPGAGNTIYF. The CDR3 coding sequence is TGTGCCAGCAGCTTCCCAGGGGCTGGAAACACCATATATTTT.

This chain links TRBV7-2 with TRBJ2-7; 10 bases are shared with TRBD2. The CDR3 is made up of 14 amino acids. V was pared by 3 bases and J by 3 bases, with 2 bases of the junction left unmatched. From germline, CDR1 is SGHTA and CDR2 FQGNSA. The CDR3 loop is CASSFKRGGYEQYF. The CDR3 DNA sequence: TGTGCCAGCAGCTTTAAGCGGGGGGGCTACGAGCAGTACTTC.

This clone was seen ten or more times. The CDR3 DNA is TGTGCCAGCAAGACACCCCAAAGGGACGAGCAGTACTTC. Translated: CASKTPQRDEQYF. The chain employs TRBV6-5 and TRBJ2-7; D remains unclear. The CDR3 is made up of 13 amino acids. Germline-derived CDR1 and CDR2 are MNHEY and SVGAGI. V was pared by 7 bases and J by 5 bases, with 15 bases between.

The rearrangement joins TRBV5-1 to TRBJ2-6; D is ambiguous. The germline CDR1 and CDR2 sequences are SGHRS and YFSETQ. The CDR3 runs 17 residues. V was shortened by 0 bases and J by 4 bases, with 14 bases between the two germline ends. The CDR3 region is CASSLGLLLGGANVLTF. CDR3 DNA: TGCGCCAGCAGCTTGGGTCTGCTTCTAGGAGGGGCCAACGTCCTGACTTTC. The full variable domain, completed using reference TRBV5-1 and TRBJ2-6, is KAGVTQTPRYLIKTRGQQVTLSCSPISGHRSVSWYQQTPGQGLQFLFEYFSETQRNKGNFPGRFSGRQFSNSRSEMNVSTLELGDSALYLCASSLGLLLGGANVLTFGAGSRLTVL.